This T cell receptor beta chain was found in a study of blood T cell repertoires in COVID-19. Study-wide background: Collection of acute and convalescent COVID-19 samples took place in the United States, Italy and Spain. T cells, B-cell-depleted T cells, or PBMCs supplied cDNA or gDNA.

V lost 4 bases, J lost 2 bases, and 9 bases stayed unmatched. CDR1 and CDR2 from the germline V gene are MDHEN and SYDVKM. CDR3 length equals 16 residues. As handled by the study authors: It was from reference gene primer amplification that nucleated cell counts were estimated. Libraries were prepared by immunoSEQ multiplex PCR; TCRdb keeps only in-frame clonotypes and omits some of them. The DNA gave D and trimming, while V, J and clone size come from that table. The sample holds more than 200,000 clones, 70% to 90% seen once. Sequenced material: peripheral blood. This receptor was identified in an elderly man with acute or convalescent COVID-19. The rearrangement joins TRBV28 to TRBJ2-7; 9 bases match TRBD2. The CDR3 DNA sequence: TGTGCCAGCAGTTCTCTAAGACTAGCGGAGACCTACGAGCAGTACTTC. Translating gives CASSSLRLAETYEQYF.